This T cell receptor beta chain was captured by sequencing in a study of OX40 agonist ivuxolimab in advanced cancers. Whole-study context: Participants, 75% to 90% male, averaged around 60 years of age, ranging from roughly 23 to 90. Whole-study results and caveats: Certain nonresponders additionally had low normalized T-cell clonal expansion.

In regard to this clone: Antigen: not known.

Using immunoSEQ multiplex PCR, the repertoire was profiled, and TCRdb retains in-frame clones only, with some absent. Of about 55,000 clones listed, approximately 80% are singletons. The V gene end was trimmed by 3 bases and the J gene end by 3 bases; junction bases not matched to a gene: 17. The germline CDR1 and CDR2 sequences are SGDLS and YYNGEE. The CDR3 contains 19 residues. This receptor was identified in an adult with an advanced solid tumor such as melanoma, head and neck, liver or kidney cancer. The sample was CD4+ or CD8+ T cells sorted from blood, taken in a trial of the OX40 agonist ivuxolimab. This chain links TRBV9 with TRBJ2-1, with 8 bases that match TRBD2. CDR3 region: CASSAPISGKGSIYNEQFF. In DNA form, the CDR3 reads TGTGCCAGCAGCGCCCCCATTAGCGGGAAAGGAAGTATCTACAATGAGCAGTTCTTC.